A single T cell receptor (beta chain) is shown here with its context. Amplified regions were TCR beta CDR3 sequences from RNA transcripts. First-round RT-PCR targeting the TCR CDR3 was performed with the HTBI primer set. One entry per CDR3 protein results from TCRdb running MiXCR on the multiplex PCR reads. The table lists 500,000 to 600,000 distinct CDR3 sequences, roughly 50% of them singletons. Patients were excluded for uncontrolled infection, other autoimmune disease, pregnancy or lactation. Used for diagnoses were clinical symptoms, serum thyroxine and TRAb, thyroid ultrasound and orbital computed tomography. The data belong to a study of T cells in Graves' hyperthyroidism and ophthalmopathy. There are 13 residues in the CDR3. V was shortened by 5 bases and J by 11 bases, with 13 bases between the two germline ends. Germline V gene sequence: CDR1 SGHAT, CDR2 FQNNGV.

The material sequenced was peripheral blood or thyroid tissue (not recorded which). The receptor was derived from an adult woman with Graves' disease, either hyperthyroidism or ophthalmopathy (not recorded which). The chain couples TRBV11-2 to TRBJ2-6, with a possible D match to TRBD1 (5 bases). CDR3 sequence reads: CASSPAGFYVLTF. CDR3 in DNA: TGTGCCAGCAGCCCCGCAGGGTTCTACGTCCTGACTTTC.